This TCR beta chain is drawn from a study of graft-versus-host responses after intestinal transplantation (dated by TCRdb to the early 2020s). General notes on the study: The transplants that recipients got were multivisceral, liver-intestinal, or isolated intestinal. All recipients received anti-thymocyte globulin induction followed by maintenance tacrolimus and steroids for around 3 years. After intestinal transplantation, graft-versus-host and host-versus-graft alloreactive T cell clones in the graft, circulation and bone marrow were tracked using bulk TCR-beta CDR3 sequencing. Alloreactive clones were identified by sequencing pre-transplant mixed lymphocyte reaction products and comparing these products with unstimulated pre-transplant donor and recipient T cells. The cohort enrolled some 24 intestinal transplant recipients, one of whom was a retransplant, and a few patients without pretransplant specimens were excluded. Donor T cell macrochimerism was defined as a peak of at least 4% donor T cells among recipient peripheral blood mononuclear cells. Rather than being sequenced by the commercial service, samples from three later patients were sequenced in-house on an Illumina MiSeq and processed with MiXCR.

On this clone: This clone's antigen is unknown. No clone much larger than this one lies a single base away; base qualities are absent.

Deletion took 0 bases off V and 7 bases off J, with a span of 10 bases between the germline ends. Inclusive of the bounding cysteine and phenylalanine, the CDR3 is 14 residues long. The read is trimmed to its CDR3 DNA, 42 bases read in frame from base 1. The germline V gene specifies SGHRS as CDR1 and YFSETQ as CDR2. General findings and caveats noted by the study authors: Early after transplant, declines in HvG clones were associated with peak levels of circulating GvH clones. Patients with donor T cell macrochimerism had high GvH to HvG T cell clonal ratios in their allografts. GvH clones were found in recipient bone marrow, and some of the GvH clones appeared earlier in ileal mucosa or blood, which is consistent with an intestinal mucosal origin. Conclusions were limited by the relatively low number and heterogeneity of intestinal transplant patients.

The receptor library was made with the immunoSEQ multiplex PCR assay. For most patients, genomic DNA was isolated using the Qiagen DNeasy Blood and Tissue Kit and was shipped frozen to Adaptive Biotechnologies for TCR sequencing. For most patients, high-throughput TCR-beta CDR3 sequencing of genomic DNA was performed by Adaptive Biotechnologies. The original methods were these. Adaptive's ImmunoSEQ software supplied the TCR sequencing data for 18 patients, while MiXCR and VDJtools were used to process three other patients. To correct CD4 versus CD8 sorting errors, any sequence found in both subsets at a frequency ratio below 5:1 was removed. Because the origin of CDR3 nucleotide sequences shared between donor and recipient could not be assigned, those sequences were removed. To be classed as alloreactive, a clone needed at least 2-fold expansion over unstimulated cells and a minimum CFSE-low frequency of 0.002% (template counts) or 0.001% (read counts). A clone was considered mappable if detected in the sequenced pre-transplant spleen, lymph node, or MLR CFSE-low populations of the donor or recipient. Cumulative frequency of alloreactive clones was calculated as a percentage of all sequences weighted by copy number. Here the immuneACCESS table is served through TCRdb, limited to in-frame sequences with V and J called. Missing clones are a known gap in these copies; in checked studies unresolved V genes cover under half, and the rest lacks a known reason. V and J calls and clone size follow that table, whereas D and trimming were derived from the DNA. The sample table contains about 88,000 clones; only one count was recorded for approximately 90% of them. The ten largest make up 0.3% to 0.45% of the sample.

According to the study, the label for this sample's time point signals: cells obtained before transplantation from donor or recipient. CD3+CD4+ and CD3+CD8+ populations were FACS-sorted from unstimulated pre-transplant donor and recipient cells taken from spleen or lymph nodes. Specimen: unstimulated CD4+ T cells sorted from spleen or lymph node cells, collected before transplant. In this chain, TRBV5-1 is recombined with TRBJ2-2; a confident D gene designation cannot be given. The origin of this receptor is a human donor who was the organ donor for an intestinal transplant. The CDR3 amino acid sequence is: CASSLDGSDGELFF. The DNA sequence is as follows: TGCGCCAGCAGCTTGGACGGGTCTGACGGGGAGCTGTTTTTT.